The 17 T cell receptor beta chains listed next were all sequenced from one sample in a study of spatial heterogeneity in lung cancer. MiXCR, applied by TCRdb to the 5' RACE reads, yields one record per CDR3 protein. There are around 30,000 distinct CDR3 sequences in the sample; 7.5% to 9.5% occur only once, and roughly 35% lies in the top ten. Time point: sample taken at primary tumor resection. Sequencing covered unsorted whole RNA taken from tumor, nontumor lung or frozen PBMC. The starting material was PBMCs, obtained at surgery. These receptors originate from a female donor with early-stage non-small cell lung cancer.

This clonotype has ten or more counts. This chain connects TRBV5-4 to TRBJ2-3; D might be TRBD1 or TRBD2, each matching 5 bases. Per the germline V gene, CDR1 is SGHNT and CDR2 is YYREEE (reference sequence). The CDR3 consists of 16 residues. V gave up 4 bases and J gave up 1 base, with 16 bases separating them. The CDR3, as DNA: TGTGCCAGCAGCCCAAAGGACCGGGGACGCACAGATACGCAGTATTTT. This codes for CASSPKDRGRTDTQYF.

Notes on this clonotype: Being one base from a much bigger clone, this may be a read error. CDR3 coding DNA: TGTGCCAGCAGCCGGACTAGCGGAGAGATCTACGAGCTGTACGTC. It translates to CASSRTSGEIYELYV. The genes are TRBV7-9 and TRBJ2-7; 10 nucleotides agree with TRBD2. The CDR3 is made up of 15 amino acids. Germline lookup yields CDR1 SEHNR and CDR2 FQNEAQ (reference sequence).

J is TRBJ2-5 and V is TRBV14; no reliable D call. V shed 0 bases and J shed 1 base, with 9 bases lying between them. Germline values: CDR1 SGHDN, CDR2 FVKESK. CDR3 length equals 15 residues. The CDR3 nucleotides are TGTGCCAGCAGCCAAGATCTCGGCGTCCAAGAGACCCAGTACTTC. Its translation: CASSQDLGVQETQYF.

This clonotype has at least ten counts. The rearrangement links TRBV6-1 to TRBJ2-3; 7 bases are shared with TRBD2. The CDR3 extends over 14 amino acids. V lost 11 bases to trimming and J lost 3 bases; unmatched junction nucleotides: 11. The germline V gene encodes CDR1 MNHNS and CDR2 SASEGT. The CDR3 nucleotides read TGTGCCGGAAGGGCGGGAGAGGCTACAGATACGCAGTATTTT. It specifies CAGRAGEATDTQYF.

About this clonotype: A much more abundant neighbour one base away suggests this may be a read error. V is TRBV2 and J is TRBJ1-1; no definite D call. The V gene lost 4 bases and the J gene lost 0 bases, with 6 bases spanning the gap. Germline V lookup: CDR1 SNHLY, CDR2 FYNNEI. This CDR3 spans 13 amino acids. CDR3 amino acids: CASSVGLNTEAFF. The CDR3 DNA reads as TGTGCCAGCAGTGTGGGGTTGAACACTGAAGCTTTCTTT.

The table lists this clonotype with a few counts. This sequence joins TRBV11-2 and TRBJ1-2; the D gene is possibly TRBD1 (5 bases). This CDR3 region has 17 residues. Germline V gives CDR1 SGHAT, CDR2 FQNNGV. Trimming took 4 bases from V and 2 from J, leaving 20 bases between them. CDR3 sequence (DNA): TGTGCCAGCAGCTCAATGCGAACGGGGGACGGAAACTATGGCTACACCTTC. This translates into CASSSMRTGDGNYGYTF.

This clonotype showed up many times. The J gene is TRBJ2-5, the V gene TRBV10-2; D call uncertain. V dropped 4 bases and J dropped 2 bases, with 2 bases sitting between them. The CDR3 totals 11 residues. Germline CDR1 is WSHSY and CDR2 is SAAADI. The CDR3 protein is CASSVQETQYF. DNA of the CDR3: TGCGCCAGCAGTGTTCAAGAGACCCAGTACTTC.

This clonotype was recorded many times. V gene TRBV20-1 combines with J gene TRBJ2-7, with 7 positions matching TRBD1. CDR3 length equals 12 residues. With 7 bases clipped from V and 2 bases from J, the junction kept 5 bases outside the gene matches. Germline V gene sequence: CDR1 DFQATT, CDR2 SNEGSKA (reference sequence). CDR3 sequence (DNA): TGCAGTGTGAGGGGGCAGACCTACGAGCAGTACTTC. Translating it yields CSVRGQTYEQYF.

This clonotype showed up just once. The CDR3 reads CASSVSSLYEQYV. DNA for the CDR3: TGTGCCAGCAGTGTAAGCTCCCTCTACGAGCAGTACGTC. The chain recombines TRBV2 with TRBJ2-7; no definite D call. The CDR3 is 13 residues long. Trimming shortened V by 4 bases and J by 3 bases, and 10 bases separated the two germline ends. Looked up from germline, CDR1 is SNHLY and CDR2 is FYNNEI.

This clonotype was observed at least ten times. The chain is built from TRBV11-3 and TRBJ1-4, with TRBD1 as a possible D gene (6 bases). Germline CDR1 is SGHNT and CDR2 is YENEEA. This CDR3 is built from 18 residues. With 5 bases removed from V and 2 bases from J, the gap between germline ends came to 21 bases. This chain's CDR3 is CASSDVGFVGQTNEKLFF. As DNA, the CDR3 is TGTGCCAGCAGCGATGTTGGTTTTGTAGGACAGACTAATGAAAAACTGTTTTTT. Using reference TRBV11-3 and TRBJ1-4 for the parts outside the CDR3, the full variable domain is EAGVVQSPRYKIIEKKQPVAFWCNPISGHNTLYWYLQNLGQGPELLIRYENEEAVDDSQLPKDRFSAERLKGVDSTLKIQPAELGDSAVYLCASSDVGFVGQTNEKLFFGSGTQLSVL.

This clonotype occurred a few times. The J gene is TRBJ2-2, the V gene TRBV28; 8 nucleotides agree with TRBD1. V lost 7 bases to trimming and J lost 3 bases; unmatched junction nucleotides: 10. This CDR3 comprises 16 residues. The germline V gene encodes CDR1 MDHEN and CDR2 SYDVKM. CDR3 sequence (DNA): TGTGCCAGCACCACTCGGGGACAGGAGTACACCGGGGAGCTGTTTTTT. Its translation is CASTTRGQEYTGELFF. The complete variable domain, with remaining parts taken from reference TRBV28 and TRBJ2-2, reads DVKVTQSSRYLVKRTGEKVFLECVQDMDHENMFWYRQDPGLGLRLIYFSYDVKMKEKGDIPEGYSVSREKKERFSLILESASTNQTSMYLCASTTRGQEYTGELFFGEGSRLTVL.

This clonotype has at least ten counts. This chain connects TRBV29-1 to TRBJ2-1; the D gene is possibly TRBD1 (6 bases). This CDR3 contains 13 residues. Trimming pared 3 bases from V and 7 bases from J, leaving 13 bases between. Looked up from germline, CDR1 is SQVTM and CDR2 is ANQGSEA. The CDR3 coding sequence is TGCAGCGTTGATATGGGGGCAGGGAATGAGCAGTTCTTC. This gives the protein CSVDMGAGNEQFF.

CDR3 in DNA: TGTGCCAGCAGTCCCTCCCGATGGGCGGGAGATAAAGATACGCAGTATTTT. Its protein is CASSPSRWAGDKDTQYF. The genes are TRBV27 and TRBJ2-3, with 7 bases aligning to TRBD2. J gave up 5 bases and V 5 bases, and 16 bases lay outside the gene matches. The CDR3 covers 17 residues. CDR1 and CDR2 from the germline V gene are MNHEY and SMNVEV (reference sequence).

This clonotype showed up many times. The chain combines TRBV5-4 with TRBJ2-1; TRBD2 agrees at 8 bases. The CDR3 consists of 16 residues. CDR1 SGHNT and CDR2 YYREEE come from the germline V gene (reference sequence). After removal of 0 bases from V and 8 bases from J, the junction contained 10 bases not matched to a gene. CDR3 in DNA: TGTGCCAGCAGCTTGGGAAGCGGGAGACCCCTGGATGAGCAGTTCTTC. Translating gives CASSLGSGRPLDEQFF.

Many counts were recorded for this clonotype. The chain links TRBV14 to TRBJ1-1; D is unclear. Germline V gives CDR1 SGHDN, CDR2 FVKESK. This CDR3 has 18 amino acids. Between the trimmed V and J ends, which lost 1 base and 0 bases, there was a span of 18 bases. CDR3 bases: TGTGCCAGCAGCCAAGCCGGGTCTCGAGGTAGGCTGAACACTGAAGCTTTCTTT. Protein product: CASSQAGSRGRLNTEAFF.

The rearrangement joins TRBV19 to TRBJ2-1; the D is unclear. The CDR3 has 15 amino acids. Germline V gives CDR1 LNHDA, CDR2 SQIVND (reference sequence). V gave up 2 bases and J gave up 8 bases, with 16 bases separating them. The CDR3 sequence: CASSIRASLYDEQFF. CDR3 in DNA: TGTGCCAGTAGTATAAGGGCTAGTCTGTACGATGAGCAGTTCTTC. Looking up the rest from reference TRBV19 and TRBJ2-1 gives the full variable domain: DGGITQSPKYLFRKEGQNVTLSCEQNLNHDAMYWYRQDPGQGLRLIYYSQIVNDFQKGDIAEGYSVSREKKESFPLTVTSAQKNPTAFYLCASSIRASLYDEQFFGPGTRLTVL.

This clonotype was picked up many times. This rearrangement joins TRBV23-1 to TRBJ2-2, with D unresolved. TRBV23-1 is marked as an open reading frame, function uncertain. V was pared by 6 bases and J by 9 bases, with 14 bases between. This CDR3 contains 13 residues. CDR3 DNA sequence: TGCGCCAGCAGCGACCTGGGCAGGAGGGAGCTGTTTTTT. Its translation is CASSDLGRRELFF.